The 27 T cell receptor beta chains reported below all come from one sample, sequenced in a study of shared clonotypes between healthy human individuals. This table comes from immunoSEQ multiplex PCR, and its TCRdb copy is limited to in-frame clones, with some not included. Altogether 530,000 or so clones are present, about 79% being singletons, with the ten largest covering around 13%. Sequenced input: PBMCs. Receptors were obtained from a woman in her 40s in good health. Some clones in this sample may be carry-over from other donors' samples.

The rearrangement uses TRBV28 and TRBJ2-2, with D tentatively TRBD2 (5 bases). The CDR3 consists of 15 residues. Germline V gives CDR1 MDHEN, CDR2 SYDVKM. The V gene lost 5 bases and the J gene lost 4 bases, with 14 bases spanning the gap. The CDR3 region has the DNA TGTGCCAGCAGTCCCTCACGGGGTAGCACCGGGGAGCTGTTTTTT. Protein sequence: CASSPSRGSTGELFF.

The rearrangement links TRBV30 to TRBJ1-2; TRBD1 aligns across 8 bases. J was trimmed by 2 bases and V by 6 bases; bases with no gene match: 11. The germline V gene encodes CDR1 GTSNPN and CDR2 SVGIG (reference sequence). The CDR3 runs to 15 residues. CDR3 protein: CACPGQARQNYGYTF. The DNA for the CDR3 is TGTGCCTGTCCGGGACAGGCCCGACAAAACTATGGCTACACCTTC.

The chain has TRBV7-2 and TRBJ2-5; TRBD2 might be the D (6 bases). Trimming removed 5 bases at V and 7 bases at J, with 17 bases between. This CDR3 has 14 amino acids. Per the germline V gene, CDR1 is SGHTA and CDR2 is FQGNSA. The CDR3 sequence is CASSPFRELGTQYF. DNA for the CDR3: TGTGCCAGCAGCCCCTTCCGGGAGTTGGGGACCCAGTACTTC.

The chain combines TRBV13 with TRBJ2-5; D is perhaps TRBD1 (5 bases). The CDR3 contains 13 residues. Germline-derived CDR1 and CDR2 are PRHDT and FYEKMQ (reference sequence). The ends were cut back, 5 bases at V and 1 base at J, with 8 bases in the middle. The CDR3 bases are TGTGCCAGCAGCCCCCAGGGCCAAGAGACCCAGTACTTC. Its protein product is CASSPQGQETQYF.

V gene TRBV7-2 combines with J gene TRBJ1-1, with D maybe TRBD1 (6 bases). The CDR3 contains 12 residues. The V end was cut by 2 bases, the J end by 8 bases, with 9 bases between. The germline gives CDR1 SGHTA, CDR2 FQGNSA. CDR3 protein: CASSLRGGEAFF. In DNA form, the CDR3 reads TGTGCCAGCAGCTTAAGAGGGGGGGAAGCTTTCTTT.

CDR3 DNA: TGTGCCAGCAGCTTGGAGTTTTCCGGGGCCAACGTCCTGACTTTC. As protein: CASSLEFSGANVLTF. The chain uses TRBV5-4 and TRBJ2-6; no clear D. Germline-derived CDR1 and CDR2 are SGHNT and YYREEE (reference sequence). The ends were cut back, 0 bases at V and 4 bases at J, with 8 bases in the middle. The CDR3 covers 15 residues.

The chain uses TRBV19 and TRBJ2-2, with D possibly called TRBD1 or TRBD2 (6 bases each). V shed 1 base and J shed 7 bases, with 13 bases lying between them. In germline, CDR1 is LNHDA, CDR2 SQIVND (reference sequence). CDR3 size: 15 residues. CDR3 sequence reads: CASSIGSGADGELFF. Written as DNA, the CDR3 is TGTGCCAGTAGTATAGGCTCGGGGGCGGACGGGGAGCTGTTTTTT.

The chain recombines TRBV7-8 with TRBJ2-7, with 8 nucleotides matching TRBD2. V lost 5 bases, J lost 5 bases, and 20 bases stayed unmatched. Germline values: CDR1 SGHVS, CDR2 FQNEAQ. The CDR3 loop spans 18 amino acids. CDR3 sequence: CASSPVGGIGTSFHEQYF. DNA for the CDR3: TGTGCCAGCAGCCCCGTAGGCGGAATTGGGACTAGTTTCCACGAGCAGTACTTC.

This clone came up a few times. CDR3 sequence reads: CASSLAAGGGDTQYF. CDR3 DNA: TGTGCCAGCAGCTTAGCTGCAGGGGGTGGAGATACGCAGTATTTT. The gene calls are TRBV7-3 and TRBJ2-3; 7 bases are shared with TRBD1. With 2 bases clipped from V and 5 bases from J, the junction kept 7 bases outside the gene matches. The CDR3 totals 15 residues. CDR1 is SGHTA, CDR2 FQGTGA, per germline. Full variable domain (rest looked up from reference TRBV7-3 and TRBJ2-3): GAGVSQTPSNKVTEKGKYVELRCDPISGHTALYWYRQSLGQGPEFLIYFQGTGAADDSGLPNDRFFAVRPEGSVSTLKIQRTERGDSAVYLCASSLAAGGGDTQYFGPGTRLTVL.

The chain has TRBV30 and TRBJ1-3; the match to TRBD1 covers 7 bases. V lost 3 bases and J lost 0; bases outside the gene matches: 11. Germline values: CDR1 GTSNPN, CDR2 SVGIG (reference sequence). CDR3 length equals 17 residues. The CDR3 here is CAWSGDYRGNSGNTIYF. CDR3 DNA: TGTGCCTGGAGCGGGGACTACAGGGGAAACTCTGGAAACACCATATATTTT.

The rearrangement uses TRBV5-4 and TRBJ2-2; D unclear. V shed 3 bases and J shed 6 bases, with 9 bases lying between them. The CDR3 runs to 13 residues. Germline lookup yields CDR1 SGHNT and CDR2 YYREEE (reference sequence). Here the CDR3 DNA reads TGTGCCAGCAGCTCTATGGTGTCCGGGGAGCTGTTTTTT. This translates into CASSSMVSGELFF.

The J gene is TRBJ2-7, the V gene TRBV11-2; 7 bases align to TRBD2. Germline V gene data show CDR1 as SGHAT and CDR2 as FQNNGV. The V gene end was trimmed by 2 bases and the J gene end by 3 bases; junction bases not matched to a gene: 7. The CDR3 extends over 15 amino acids. CDR3 coding DNA: TGTGCCAGCAGCTTACAGGCTAGCGGAAACTACGAGCAGTACTTC. Its translation is CASSLQASGNYEQYF.

This rearrangement joins TRBV5-1 to TRBJ1-1; D might be TRBD1 (6 bases). Trimming left V 1 base short and J 4 bases short, with 17 bases between. The CDR3 is made up of 16 amino acids. CDR1 and CDR2 (germline): SGHRS, YFSETQ. The DNA for the CDR3 is TGCGCCAGCAGCTTGAATTCAGGGGATGGTGGCACTGAAGCTTTCTTT. This encodes CASSLNSGDGGTEAFF.

In its sample, this clone was seen once. The chain couples TRBV18 to TRBJ1-1; D not resolved. V was trimmed by 3 bases and J by 1 base, leaving 12 bases between them. The CDR3 extends over 15 amino acids. Germline V lookup: CDR1 KGHSH, CDR2 LQKENI. The CDR3 here is CASSPAIGRNTEAFF. As DNA, the CDR3 is TGTGCCAGCTCACCGGCGATCGGTCGGAACACTGAAGCTTTCTTT. The full variable domain, with the rest looked up from reference TRBV18 and TRBJ1-1, is NAGVMQNPRHLVRRRGQEARLRCSPMKGHSHVYWYRQLPEEGLKFMVYLQKENIIDESGMPKERFSAEFPKEGPSILRIQQVVRGDSAAYFCASSPAIGRNTEAFFGQGTRLTVV.

Only a few counts were recorded for this clone. The chain recombines TRBV5-6 with TRBJ2-3, with 11 bases identical to TRBD2. Trimming took 4 bases from V and 5 from J; bases not matched to a gene: 6. The CDR3 length is 15 residues. Per the germline V gene, CDR1 is SGHDT and CDR2 is YYEEEE. The CDR3 sequence: CASSVAGGAGDTQYF. CDR3 DNA: TGTGCCAGCAGCGTAGCGGGAGGGGCGGGAGATACGCAGTATTTT.

This clone was observed a handful of times. One end of the junction does not line up with germline, which may come from a read error. The CDR3 region has the DNA TGTGCCAGCAGCCAGTCGACTATGCCTCAAGCGACCCAGTACTTC. Translated: CASSQSTMPQATQYF. This rearrangement joins TRBV6-5 to TRBJ2-5; TRBD2 might be the D (5 bases). Germline lookup yields CDR1 MNHEY and CDR2 SVGAGI. There are 15 residues in the CDR3.

CDR3 amino acids: CATSRGTQKNLETQYF. The CDR3, as DNA: TGTGCCACCAGCAGAGGGACACAGAAGAACTTAGAGACCCAGTACTTC. The rearrangement uses TRBV15 and TRBJ2-5; D perhaps matches TRBD1 (5 bases). The CDR3 length is 16 residues. Germline V CDR1 and CDR2: LNHNV, YYDKDF (reference sequence). V lost 1 base to trimming and J lost 4 bases, with 16 bases between them.

On this clone: Other DNA sequences in the same sample also yield this CDR3. This chain uses TRBV10-3 with TRBJ1-1, with TRBD1 matching over 9 bases. Germline CDR1 ENHRY, CDR2 SYGVKD. This CDR3 has 18 residues. J was trimmed by 0 bases and V by 2 bases; bases with no gene match: 10. The CDR3 region has the DNA TGTGCCATCAGTGAGGAGCCGGGACAGGGTAGGATGAACACTGAAGCTTTCTTT. Protein sequence: CAISEEPGQGRMNTEAFF.

This clone has more than one count but fewer than ten. The chain carries TRBV7-2 and TRBJ2-1, with 8 positions matching TRBD2. Unmatched junction bases numbered 3, after V lost 5 bases and J lost 0 bases. This CDR3 comprises 15 residues. CDR1 and CDR2 (germline): SGHTA, FQGNSA. The CDR3 region has the DNA TGTGCCAGCAGCACGGGGACTAGCTCCTACAATGAGCAGTTCTTC. Its translation: CASSTGTSSYNEQFF. The variable domain in full, completed from reference TRBV7-2 and TRBJ2-1, reads GAGVSQSPSNKVTEKGKDVELRCDPISGHTALYWYRQSLGQGLEFLIYFQGNSAPDKSGLPSDRFSAERTGGSVSTLTIQRTQQEDSAVYLCASSTGTSSYNEQFFGPGTRLTVL.

This chain uses TRBV5-1 with TRBJ2-7, with TRBD1 matching 9 bases. CDR3 size: 16 residues. Germline CDR1 and CDR2: SGHRS and YFSETQ. V was clipped by 2 bases and J by 7 bases; unmatched bases: 13. CDR3 residues: CASSFTPGQGDSEQYF. Here the CDR3 DNA reads TGCGCCAGCAGCTTTACTCCGGGACAGGGTGATTCGGAGCAGTACTTC.

This clone came up once. The V and J genes are TRBV11-2 and TRBJ2-3; 7 bases agree with TRBD2. CDR1 is SGHAT, CDR2 FQNNGV, per germline. CDR3 size: 15 residues. Losses at the gene ends were 3 bases for V and 0 bases for J; bases not matched to a gene: 3. The CDR3 protein is CASSLYSGSTDTQYF. The CDR3 DNA reads TGTGCCAGCAGCTTGTATAGCGGGAGCACAGATACGCAGTATTTT.

This chain links TRBV15 with TRBJ1-3; D remains ambiguous. Trimming removed 1 base from V and 0 bases from J, with 13 bases in between. The CDR3 loop spans 17 amino acids. Per the germline V gene, CDR1 is LNHNV and CDR2 is YYDKDF (reference sequence). The CDR3 protein is CATSRGVGGSSGNTIYF. The CDR3 coding sequence is TGTGCCACCAGCAGAGGAGTTGGAGGATCCTCTGGAAACACCATATATTTT.

J is TRBJ2-3 and V is TRBV30, with 7 bases aligning to TRBD1. The trim removed 1 base at V and 6 bases at J, leaving 7 bases unmatched. The length of the CDR3 is 14 residues. The germline gives CDR1 GTSNPN, CDR2 SVGIG (reference sequence). The CDR3 is CAWSARQGGDTQYF. In DNA, the CDR3 is TGTGCCTGGAGTGCCCGACAGGGTGGGGATACGCAGTATTTT.

This clone was counted a few times. V is TRBV5-1 and J is TRBJ2-2, with D possibly being TRBD1 (5 bases). V was cut by 4 bases and J by 0 bases, with 7 bases left in between. The CDR3 consists of 14 residues. CDR1 and CDR2 (germline): SGHRS, YFSETQ. The CDR3 region is CASSPDTNTGELFF. DNA of the CDR3: TGCGCCAGCAGCCCGGACACGAACACCGGGGAGCTGTTTTTT.

The rearrangement joins TRBV7-9 to TRBJ2-5; D might be TRBD1 (5 bases). The V end lost 5 bases, the J end lost 1 base, and 14 bases lay between the germline ends. The germline gives CDR1 SEHNR, CDR2 FQNEAQ (reference sequence). The CDR3 has 15 residues. This chain's CDR3 is CASSRQRNFQETQYF. CDR3 in DNA: TGTGCCAGCAGCAGACAGCGAAACTTCCAAGAGACCCAGTACTTC.

This clone turned up a few times. The chain couples TRBV2 to TRBJ1-4; the match to TRBD1 covers 8 bases. The junction had 8 bases not matched to a gene; V was cut back by 5 bases and J by 12 bases. This CDR3 comprises 13 residues. CDR1 and CDR2 (germline): SNHLY, FYNNEI. CDR3 in amino acids: CASSREGQAELFF. In nucleotides, the CDR3 is TGTGCCAGCAGTAGAGAGGGACAGGCGGAACTGTTTTTT.

The V call is TRBV27, the J call TRBJ2-7; TRBD2 aligns across 11 bases. The CDR3 spans 15 residues. In germline, CDR1 is MNHEY, CDR2 SMNVEV (reference sequence). The V gene end was trimmed by 3 bases and the J gene end by 5 bases; junction bases not matched to a gene: 6. The CDR3 loop reads CASSFRLAGMDEQYF. The CDR3 DNA reads TGTGCCAGCAGTTTTAGACTAGCGGGAATGGACGAGCAGTACTTC.